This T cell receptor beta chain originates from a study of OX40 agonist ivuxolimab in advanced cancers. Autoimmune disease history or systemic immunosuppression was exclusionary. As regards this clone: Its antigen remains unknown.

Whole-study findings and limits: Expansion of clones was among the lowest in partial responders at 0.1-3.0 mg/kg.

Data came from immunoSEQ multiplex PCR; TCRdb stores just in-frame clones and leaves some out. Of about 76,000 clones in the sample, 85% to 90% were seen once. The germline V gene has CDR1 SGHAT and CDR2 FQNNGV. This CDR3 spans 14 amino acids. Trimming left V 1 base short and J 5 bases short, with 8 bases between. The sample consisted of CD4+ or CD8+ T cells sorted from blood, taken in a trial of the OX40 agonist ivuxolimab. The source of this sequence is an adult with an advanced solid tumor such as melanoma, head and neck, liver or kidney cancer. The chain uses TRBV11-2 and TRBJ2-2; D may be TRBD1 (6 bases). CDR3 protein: CASSLGQGTGELFF. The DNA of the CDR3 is TGTGCCAGCAGCTTAGGGCAGGGGACCGGGGAGCTGTTTTTT.